The subject of this entry is one TCR beta chain. Its antigen remains unknown. J gave up 1 base and V 0 bases, and 4 bases lay outside the gene matches. CDR3 length: 16 amino acids. Per germline, CDR1 SGHTA and CDR2 FQGTGA. Profiling of TCR beta VDJ combinations and CDR3 sequences used genomic DNA as template. TCRdb called the reads again in MiXCR, with one record for every CDR3 protein. The profile shows about 150,000 distinct CDR3 sequences, less than 60% of them singletons. Sequencing involved patients with CD8+CD57+ cell expansion previously shown by flow cytometry. Every patient was diagnosed with severe acquired aplastic anemia. These data belong to a study of CD8+CD57+ T cells in acquired aplastic anemia. Study outcomes and limitations: Patients shared around 30 CD8+ CDR3 sequences with controls.

Material for sequencing was sorted CD4+, CD8+, or CD8+CD57+ T cells (not recorded which) from PBMCs. The sequence was collected from a human donor with aplastic anemia. The rearrangement joins TRBV7-3 to TRBJ1-1; 8 positions match TRBD1. CDR3 DNA sequence: TGTGCCAGCAGCTTAACCGCCAGGGGGCCGAACACTGAAGCTTTCTTT. Its protein is CASSLTARGPNTEAFF.